This T cell receptor (beta chain) was identified in a study of T cells in Graves' hyperthyroidism and ophthalmopathy. Study-level information: Specimen type is peripheral blood, collected at initial diagnosis prior to any treatment. Points from the study as a whole: A 13 V-J model separated ophthalmopathy from stable hyperthyroidism. Most clonotypes that expanded in the thyroid above 0.001 also showed up in blood.

Germline assignment: CDR1 SGDLS and CDR2 YYNGEE. The V gene lost 4 bases and the J gene lost 3 bases, with 11 bases spanning the gap. The CDR3 extends over 14 amino acids. The blood specimen was taken at initial hyperthyroidism diagnosis, before any ophthalmopathy symptoms. Remarks on this clonotype: Its cognate antigen is unknown.

Amplification yielded TCR beta CDR3 regions, with RNA transcripts as the source. First-round RT-PCR targeting the TCR CDR3 was performed with the HTBI primer set. TCRdb reprocessed the multiplex PCR reads with MiXCR, giving one entry per CDR3 protein. This sample has around 300,000 distinct CDR3 sequences; approximately 12% occur once, and the top ten carry approximately 8.6%. Sequenced input: blood. The V and J genes are TRBV9 and TRBJ2-1; maybe TRBD2 (6 bases). The sequence derives from a woman aged 30 to 39 with Graves' hyperthyroidism that later progressed to Graves' ophthalmopathy. In DNA form, the CDR3 reads TGTGCCAGCAGCCGGGAGACGGTCTACAATGAGCAGTTCTTC. Amino acid sequence: CASSRETVYNEQFF.